This T cell receptor (beta chain) was captured by sequencing in a study of T-cell memory formation after mild COVID-19. Overall study findings and caveats: Day 37-peaking second-wave clones had unconfirmed SARS-CoV-2 specificity. Clones contracting across day 15 to 85 had a balanced CD4/CD8 profile; later expanding clones leaned CD4+.

The CDR3 contains 14 residues. Trimming shortened V by 3 bases and J by 5 bases, and 12 bases separated the two germline ends. TCRdb analysed the 5' RACE reads with MiXCR anew, one entry per CDR3 protein. The sample contains hundreds of thousands of distinct CDR3 sequences, approximately 19% of which appear only once. About this clonotype: Its specificity is unknown.

The sequenced material came from PBMCs or a T cell subset sorted from them (not recorded which). The clonotype was recovered from an adult woman who had mild COVID-19 (a few samples of this study predate the infection). Cell type and time point are not known. V gene TRBV12-3 or TRBV12-4 combines with J gene TRBJ2-3; D may be TRBD1 (6 bases). The CDR3 DNA reads TGTGCCAGCAGTTTCTCAGGGGCAAGAGATACGCAGTATTTT. The encoded protein is CASSFSGARDTQYF.